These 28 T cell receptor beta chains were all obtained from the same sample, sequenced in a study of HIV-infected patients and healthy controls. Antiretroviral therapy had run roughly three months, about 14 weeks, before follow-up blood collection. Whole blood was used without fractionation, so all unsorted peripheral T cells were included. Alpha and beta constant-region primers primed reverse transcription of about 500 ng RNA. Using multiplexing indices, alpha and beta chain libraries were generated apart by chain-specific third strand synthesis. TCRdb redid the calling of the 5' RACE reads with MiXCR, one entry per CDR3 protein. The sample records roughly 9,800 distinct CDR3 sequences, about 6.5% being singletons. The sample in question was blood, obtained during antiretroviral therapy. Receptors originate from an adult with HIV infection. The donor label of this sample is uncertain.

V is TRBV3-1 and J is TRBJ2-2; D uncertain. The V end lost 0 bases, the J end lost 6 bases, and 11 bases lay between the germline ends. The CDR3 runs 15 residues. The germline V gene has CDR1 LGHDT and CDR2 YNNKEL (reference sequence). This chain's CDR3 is CASSQELAKAGELFF. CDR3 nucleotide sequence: TGTGCCAGCAGCCAAGAATTAGCTAAAGCCGGGGAGCTGTTTTTT.

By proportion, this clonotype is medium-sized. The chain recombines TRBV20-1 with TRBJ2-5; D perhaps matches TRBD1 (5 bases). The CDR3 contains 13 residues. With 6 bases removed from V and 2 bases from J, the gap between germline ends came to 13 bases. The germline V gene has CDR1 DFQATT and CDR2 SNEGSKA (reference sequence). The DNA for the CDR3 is TGCAGTGCGGGCCCAGGGAAACAAGAGACCCAGTACTTC. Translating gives CSAGPGKQETQYF.

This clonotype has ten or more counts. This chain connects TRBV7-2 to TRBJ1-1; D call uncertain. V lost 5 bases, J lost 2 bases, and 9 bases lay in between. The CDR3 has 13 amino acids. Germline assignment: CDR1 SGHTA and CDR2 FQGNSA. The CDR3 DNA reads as TGTGCCAGCAGCCCCCCCAGAAACACTGAAGCTTTCTTT. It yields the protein CASSPPRNTEAFF. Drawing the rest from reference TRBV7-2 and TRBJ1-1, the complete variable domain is GAGVSQSPSNKVTEKGKDVELRCDPISGHTALYWYRQSLGQGLEFLIYFQGNSAPDKSGLPSDRFSAERTGGSVSTLTIQRTQQEDSAVYLCASSPPRNTEAFFGQGTRLTVV.

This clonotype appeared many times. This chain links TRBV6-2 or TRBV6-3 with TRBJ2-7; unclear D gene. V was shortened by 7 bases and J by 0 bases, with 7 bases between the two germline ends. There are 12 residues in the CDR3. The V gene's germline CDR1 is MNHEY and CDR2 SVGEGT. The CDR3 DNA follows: TGTGCCAGCATGCCAGACTCCTACGAGCAGTACTTC. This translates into CASMPDSYEQYF.

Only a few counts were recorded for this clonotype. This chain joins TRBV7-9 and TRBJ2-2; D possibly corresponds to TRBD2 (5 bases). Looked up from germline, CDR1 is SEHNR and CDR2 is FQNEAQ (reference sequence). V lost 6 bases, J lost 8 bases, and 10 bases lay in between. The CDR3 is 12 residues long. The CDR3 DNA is TGTGCCAGCAGTTCAAAGCGGGGGGAGCTGTTTTTT. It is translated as CASSSKRGELFF.

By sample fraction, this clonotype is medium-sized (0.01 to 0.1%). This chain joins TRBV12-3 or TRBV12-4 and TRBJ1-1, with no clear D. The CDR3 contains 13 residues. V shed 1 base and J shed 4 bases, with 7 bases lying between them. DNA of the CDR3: TGTGCCAGCAGTTTAGGGGAAAGCACTGAAGCTTTCTTT. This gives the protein CASSLGESTEAFF.

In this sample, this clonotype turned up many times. The chain's CDR3 is CASSPHFSKHYEQYF. DNA of the CDR3: TGTGCCAGCAGCCCACATTTCTCAAAACACTACGAGCAGTACTTC. The V call is TRBV7-2, the J call TRBJ2-7, with D unresolved. The germline V and J ends were trimmed by 5 bases and 3 bases, with 17 bases remaining between them. Germline CDR1 reads SGHTA; CDR2 reads FQGNSA. This CDR3 comprises 15 residues.

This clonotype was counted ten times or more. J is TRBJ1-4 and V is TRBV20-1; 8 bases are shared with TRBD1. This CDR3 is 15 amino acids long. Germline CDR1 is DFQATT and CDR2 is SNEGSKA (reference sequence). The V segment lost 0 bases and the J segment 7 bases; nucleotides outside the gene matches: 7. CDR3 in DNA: TGCAGTGCTAGAGATCCCCAGGGGGCGGGTGAAAAACTGTTTTTT. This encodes CSARDPQGAGEKLFF.

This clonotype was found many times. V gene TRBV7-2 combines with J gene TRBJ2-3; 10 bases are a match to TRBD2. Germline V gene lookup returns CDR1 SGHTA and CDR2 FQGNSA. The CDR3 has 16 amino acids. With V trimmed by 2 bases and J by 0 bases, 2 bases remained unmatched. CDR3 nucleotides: TGTGCCAGCAGCTTAACTAGCGGGGTTAGCACAGATACGCAGTATTTT. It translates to CASSLTSGVSTDTQYF.

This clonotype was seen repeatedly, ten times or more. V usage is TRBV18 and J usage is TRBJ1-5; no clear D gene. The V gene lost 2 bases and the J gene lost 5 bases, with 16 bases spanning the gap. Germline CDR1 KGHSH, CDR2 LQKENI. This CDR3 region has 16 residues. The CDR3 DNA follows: TGTGCCAGCTCACCAACCGGGCCATTGCGGGATCAGCCCCAGCATTTT. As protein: CASSPTGPLRDQPQHF.

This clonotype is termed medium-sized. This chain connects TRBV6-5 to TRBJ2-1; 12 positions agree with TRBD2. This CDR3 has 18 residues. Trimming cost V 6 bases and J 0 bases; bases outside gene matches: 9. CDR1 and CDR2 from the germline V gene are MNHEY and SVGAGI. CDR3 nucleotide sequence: TGTGCCAGCAGATCGGGACTAGCGGGCGGGAGCTCCTACAATGAGCAGTTCTTC. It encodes CASRSGLAGGSSYNEQFF.

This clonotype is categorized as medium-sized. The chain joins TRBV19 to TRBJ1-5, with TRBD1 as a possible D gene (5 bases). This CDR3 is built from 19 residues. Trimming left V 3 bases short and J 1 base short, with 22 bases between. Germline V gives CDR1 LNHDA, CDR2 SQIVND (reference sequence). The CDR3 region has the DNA TGTGCCAGTAGTATTCTTGGGGGTCCCGAGGGATACAGCAATCAGCCCCAGCATTTT. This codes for CASSILGGPEGYSNQPQHF.

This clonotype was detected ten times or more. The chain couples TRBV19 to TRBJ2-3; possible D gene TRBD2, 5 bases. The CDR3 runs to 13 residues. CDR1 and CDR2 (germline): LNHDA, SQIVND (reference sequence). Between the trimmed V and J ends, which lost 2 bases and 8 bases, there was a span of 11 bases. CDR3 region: CASSIKVRGTQYF. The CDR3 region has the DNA TGTGCCAGTAGTATAAAAGTTCGGGGTACGCAGTATTTT.

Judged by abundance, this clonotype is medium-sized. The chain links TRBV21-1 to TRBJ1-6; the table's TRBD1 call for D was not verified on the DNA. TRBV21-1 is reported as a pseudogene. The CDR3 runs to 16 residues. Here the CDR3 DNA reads TGTGCCAGCAGCACCCGACAGAGACACTATAATTCACCCCTCCACTTT. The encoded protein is CASSTRQRHYNSPLHF.

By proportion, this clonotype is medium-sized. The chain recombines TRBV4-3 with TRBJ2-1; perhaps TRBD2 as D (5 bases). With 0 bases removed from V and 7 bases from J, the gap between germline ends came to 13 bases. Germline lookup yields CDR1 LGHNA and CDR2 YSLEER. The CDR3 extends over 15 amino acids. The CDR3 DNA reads TGCGCCAGCAGCCAAGATGGCTTCGGCGGGAATGAGCAGTTCTTC. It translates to CASSQDGFGGNEQFF.

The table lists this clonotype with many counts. CDR3 in amino acids: CASSPDNYEQYF. As DNA, the CDR3 is TGTGCCAGCTCACCGGACAACTACGAGCAGTACTTC. The chain joins TRBV18 to TRBJ2-7; TRBD1 might be the D (5 bases). The ends were cut back, 3 bases at V and 3 bases at J, with 6 bases in the middle. The CDR3 extends over 12 amino acids. Per the germline V gene, CDR1 is KGHSH and CDR2 is LQKENI.

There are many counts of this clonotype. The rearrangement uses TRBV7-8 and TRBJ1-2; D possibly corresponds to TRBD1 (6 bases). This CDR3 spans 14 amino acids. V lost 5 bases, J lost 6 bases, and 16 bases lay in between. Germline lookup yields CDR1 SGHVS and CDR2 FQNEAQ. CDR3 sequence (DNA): TGTGCCAGCAGCCCAACCGGGGGCGCCCATGGCTACACCTTC. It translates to CASSPTGGAHGYTF.

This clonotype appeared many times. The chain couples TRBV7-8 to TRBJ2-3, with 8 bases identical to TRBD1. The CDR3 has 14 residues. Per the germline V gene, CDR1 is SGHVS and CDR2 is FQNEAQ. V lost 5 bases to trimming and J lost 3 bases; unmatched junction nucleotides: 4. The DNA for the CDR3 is TGTGCCAGCAGCAGCGGACAGGGTACAGATACGCAGTATTTT. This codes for CASSSGQGTDTQYF.

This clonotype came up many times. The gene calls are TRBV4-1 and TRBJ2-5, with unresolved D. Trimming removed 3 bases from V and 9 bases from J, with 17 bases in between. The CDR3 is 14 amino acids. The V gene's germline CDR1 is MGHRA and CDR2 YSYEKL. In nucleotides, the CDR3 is TGCGCCAGCAGCCAGAATCGAGCGCTGGATCCCCAGTACTTC. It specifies CASSQNRALDPQYF.

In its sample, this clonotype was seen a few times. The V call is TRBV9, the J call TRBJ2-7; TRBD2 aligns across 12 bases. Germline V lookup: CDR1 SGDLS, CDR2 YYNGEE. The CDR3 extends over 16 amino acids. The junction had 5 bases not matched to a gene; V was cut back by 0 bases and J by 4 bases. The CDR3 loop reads CASSVADGLAGYEQYF. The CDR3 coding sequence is TGTGCCAGCAGCGTAGCCGACGGACTAGCGGGGTACGAGCAGTACTTC.

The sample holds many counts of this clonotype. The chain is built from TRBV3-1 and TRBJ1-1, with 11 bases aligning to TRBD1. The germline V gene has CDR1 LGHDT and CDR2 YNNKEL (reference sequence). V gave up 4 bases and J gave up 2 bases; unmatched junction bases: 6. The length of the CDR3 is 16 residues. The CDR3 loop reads CASSPRDRGSNTEAFF. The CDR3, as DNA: TGTGCCAGCAGCCCCCGGGACAGGGGGTCCAACACTGAAGCTTTCTTT.

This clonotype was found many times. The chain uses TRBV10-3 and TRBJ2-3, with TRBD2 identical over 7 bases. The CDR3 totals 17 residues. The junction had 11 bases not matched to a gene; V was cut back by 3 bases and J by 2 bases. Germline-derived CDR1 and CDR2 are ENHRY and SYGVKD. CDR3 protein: CAISDTSAPTSTDTQYF. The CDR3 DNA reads TGTGCCATCAGTGATACTAGCGCCCCAACCTCCACAGATACGCAGTATTTT.

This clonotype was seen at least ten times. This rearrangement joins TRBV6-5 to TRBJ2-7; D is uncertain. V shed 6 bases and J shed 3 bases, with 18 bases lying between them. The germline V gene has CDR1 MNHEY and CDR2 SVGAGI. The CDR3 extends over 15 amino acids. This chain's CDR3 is CASRKYTSPFYEQYF. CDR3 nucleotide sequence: TGTGCCAGCAGAAAGTACACAAGCCCGTTCTACGAGCAGTACTTC.

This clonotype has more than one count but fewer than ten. CDR3 bases: TGTGCCAGTAGTCCTCGGGGAGGGGGCTATGGCTACACCTTC. Its translation: CASSPRGGGYGYTF. The rearrangement uses TRBV19 and TRBJ1-2; D might be TRBD1 (6 bases). The V gene lost 5 bases and the J gene lost 4 bases, with 14 bases spanning the gap. The CDR3 contains 14 residues. Germline V gene data show CDR1 as LNHDA and CDR2 as SQIVND (reference sequence).

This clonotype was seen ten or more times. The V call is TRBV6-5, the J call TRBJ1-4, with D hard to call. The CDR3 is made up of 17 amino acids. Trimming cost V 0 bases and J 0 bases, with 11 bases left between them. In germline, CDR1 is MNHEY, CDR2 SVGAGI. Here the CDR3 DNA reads TGTGCCAGCAGTTACTCGATGCACAGCTCAACTAATGAAAAACTGTTTTTT. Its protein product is CASSYSMHSSTNEKLFF.

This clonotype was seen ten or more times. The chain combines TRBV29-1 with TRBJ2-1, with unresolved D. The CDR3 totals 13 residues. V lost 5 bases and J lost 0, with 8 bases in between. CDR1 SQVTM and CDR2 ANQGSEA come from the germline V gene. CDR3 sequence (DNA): TGCAGCGTTTACAGCGCCTCCTACAATGAGCAGTTCTTC. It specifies CSVYSASYNEQFF.

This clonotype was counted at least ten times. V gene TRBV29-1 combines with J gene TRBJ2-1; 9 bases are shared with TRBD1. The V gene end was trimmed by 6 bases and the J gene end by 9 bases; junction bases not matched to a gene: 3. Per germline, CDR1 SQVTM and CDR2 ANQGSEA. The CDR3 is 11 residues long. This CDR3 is CSVGQGSEQFF. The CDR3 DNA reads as TGCAGCGTAGGACAGGGGTCTGAGCAGTTCTTC.

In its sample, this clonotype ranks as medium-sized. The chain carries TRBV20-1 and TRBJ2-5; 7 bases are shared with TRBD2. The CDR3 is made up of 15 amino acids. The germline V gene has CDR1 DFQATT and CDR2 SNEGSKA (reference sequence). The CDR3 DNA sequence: TGCAGCCCTTCGCTAGCGGCAACCGCCGGGGAGACCCAGTACTTC. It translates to CSPSLAATAGETQYF.